These T cell receptor beta chains were read from a single sample in a study of T cells after yellow fever vaccination. TCRdb itself ran the 5' RACE reads through MiXCR, one entry per CDR3 protein. The sample lists around 550,000 distinct CDR3 sequences, 15% to 20% occurring once. The sequencing used PBMCs, collected 15 days after the yellow fever booster vaccination. The receptor source for this set is a man under 40 who received the YFV17D yellow fever vaccine. Both conserved end residues are part of each CDR3. The D gene is left open where the match is weak. The size field is filled for only some rows; it gives once, few, many or a size class.

few	NA	TRBV12-3/TRBV12-4	TRBJ2-7	CASSFVASTYEQYF	TGTGCCAGCAGTTTTGTCGCGTCAACCTACGAGCAGTACTTC
NA	NA	TRBV3-1	TRBJ2-3	CASSGHLTDTQYF	TGTGCCAGCTCCGGACACCTCACAGATACGCAGTATTTT
NA	TRBD2	TRBV20-1	TRBJ2-3	CSALRRLARTDTQYF	TGCAGTGCCCTCAGACGACTAGCCCGCACAGATACGCAGTATTTT
few	NA	TRBV9	TRBJ2-7	CASSVGISATRGYEQYF	TGTGCCAGCAGCGTAGGAATAAGTGCGACGAGGGGCTACGAGCAGTACTTC
NA	TRBD1	TRBV5-5	TRBJ1-4	CASSLGKLGTGDEKLFF	TGTGCCAGCAGCTTGGGCAAACTGGGGACAGGGGACGAAAAACTGTTTTTT
few	TRBD1	TRBV7-2	TRBJ2-5	CASSRDSSQETQYF	TGTGCCAGCAGCCGGGACAGCTCCCAAGAGACCCAGTACTTC
NA	NA	TRBV24-1	TRBJ2-1	CATSDQYNEQFF	TGTGCCACCAGTGATCAGTACAATGAGCAGTTCTTC
NA	NA	TRBV7-9	TRBJ2-3	CASSLASAPSNTQYF	TGTGCCAGCAGCTTAGCGTCAGCGCCGTCTAATACGCAGTATTTT
few	NA	TRBV20-1	TRBJ2-2	CSAELGPGSPGELFF	TGCAGTGCTGAACTTGGGCCCGGATCCCCCGGGGAGCTGTTTTTT
NA	NA	TRBV7-2	TRBJ2-1	CASSLAPSEYNEQFF	TGTGCCAGCAGCTTAGCGCCTAGCGAGTACAATGAGCAGTTCTTC